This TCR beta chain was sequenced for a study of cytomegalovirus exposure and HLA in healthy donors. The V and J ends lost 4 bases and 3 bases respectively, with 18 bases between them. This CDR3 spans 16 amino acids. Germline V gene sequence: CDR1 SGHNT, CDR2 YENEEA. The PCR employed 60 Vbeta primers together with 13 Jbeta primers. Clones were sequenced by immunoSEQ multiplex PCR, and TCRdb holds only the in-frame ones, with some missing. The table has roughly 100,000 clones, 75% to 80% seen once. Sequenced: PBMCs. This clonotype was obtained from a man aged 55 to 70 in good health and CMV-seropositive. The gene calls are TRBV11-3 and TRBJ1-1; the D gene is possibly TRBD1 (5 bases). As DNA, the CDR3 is TGTGCCAGCAGCTCACGCGGTCCAGGGAAGCACACTGAAGCTTTCTTT. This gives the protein CASSSRGPGKHTEAFF.